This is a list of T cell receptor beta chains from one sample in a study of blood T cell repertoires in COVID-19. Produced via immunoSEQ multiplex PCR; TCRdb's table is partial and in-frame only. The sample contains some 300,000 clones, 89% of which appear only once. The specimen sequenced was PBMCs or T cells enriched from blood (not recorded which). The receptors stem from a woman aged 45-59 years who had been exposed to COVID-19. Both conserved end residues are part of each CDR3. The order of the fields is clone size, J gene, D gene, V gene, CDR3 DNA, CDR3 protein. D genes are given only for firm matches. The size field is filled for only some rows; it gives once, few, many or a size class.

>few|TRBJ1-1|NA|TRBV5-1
TGCGCCAGCAGCTTGGATGGTTTAGGGGATAATAAGGAAGCTTTCTTT
CASSLDGLGDNKEAFF
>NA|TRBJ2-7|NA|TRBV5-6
TGTGCCAGCAGCCGCGTGACAGGTTGGGAGCAGTACTTC
CASSRVTGWEQYF
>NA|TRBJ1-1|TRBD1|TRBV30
TGTGCCTGGAGCGGACAGGGTGATACTGAAGCTTTCTTT
CAWSGQGDTEAFF
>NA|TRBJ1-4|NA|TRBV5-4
TGTGCCAGCAGCTTGGGCTCCTCGACAGGAATAGATGAAAAACTGTTTTTT
CASSLGSSTGIDEKLFF
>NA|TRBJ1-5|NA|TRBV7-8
TGTGCCAGCAGCTTAGCTCGGCAGACTAATCAGCCCCAGCATTTT
CASSLARQTNQPQHF
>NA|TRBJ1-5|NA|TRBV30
TGTGCCTGGAGCCATCAGGAGGGTGTCAAACAGCCCCAGCATTTT
CAWSHQEGVKQPQHF
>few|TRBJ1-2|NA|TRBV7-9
TGTGCCAGCAGCACAGGGTGGAACTATGGCTACACCTTC
CASSTGWNYGYTF
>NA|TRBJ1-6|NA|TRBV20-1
TGCAGTGCTAACGGATTGGGGGGGTCCCACTTT
CSANGLGGSHF
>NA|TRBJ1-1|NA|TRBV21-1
TGTGCCAGCAGCACCGGGACACCAGGATGGAACACTGAAGCTTTCTTT
CASSTGTPGWNTEAFF
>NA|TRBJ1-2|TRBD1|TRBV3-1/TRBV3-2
TGTGCCAGCAGCCCGAAGCGGGACAGGGTGGATCGGACCTTC
CASSPKRDRVDRTF
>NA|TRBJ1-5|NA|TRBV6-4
TGTGCCAGCAGTGACTCAGAGGGTGATCCCCAGCATTTT
CASSDSEGDPQHF
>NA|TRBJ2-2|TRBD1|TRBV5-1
TGCGCCAGCAGGTCAGGGGGCCGTAACACCGGGGAGCTGTTTTTT
CASRSGGRNTGELFF
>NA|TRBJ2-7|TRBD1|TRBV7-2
TGTGCCAGCAGCCTCGGGACAGTTAACTACGAGCAGTACTTC
CASSLGTVNYEQYF
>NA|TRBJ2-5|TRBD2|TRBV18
TGTGCCAGCTCACCCGGACTAGCGGGGGGCACCCAAGAGACCCAGTACTTC
CASSPGLAGGTQETQYF
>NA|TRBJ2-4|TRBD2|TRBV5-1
TGCGCCAGCATCGACGATCTCCTAGCGGGGTCCGTAGCCAAAAACATTCAGTACTTC
CASIDDLLAGSVAKNIQYF
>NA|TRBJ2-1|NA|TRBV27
TGTGCCAGCAGCCGCGGGGGCGCCTACAATGAGCAGTTCTTC
CASSRGGAYNEQFF
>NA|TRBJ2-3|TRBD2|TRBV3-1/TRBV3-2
TGTGCCAGCAGCCATCTTAGCGGGGGGACAGATACGCAGTATTTT
CASSHLSGGTDTQYF
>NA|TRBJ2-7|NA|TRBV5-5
TGTGCCAGCAGCTTGGTTAGGGGCGTGAGCGAGCAGTACTTC
CASSLVRGVSEQYF
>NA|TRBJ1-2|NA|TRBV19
TGTGCCAGTAGTAACCCGGACAGTCGGAACTATGGCTACACCTTC
CASSNPDSRNYGYTF